A selection of T cell receptor beta chains follows, all from one sample in a study of CD8 T cells in Susac syndrome. TCRdb reprocessed the immunoSEQ multiplex PCR reads with MiXCR, giving one entry per CDR3 protein. The sample lists some 100,000 distinct CDR3 sequences, 85% to 95% occurring once. The sequencing sample was made of CD8+ T cells from PBMCs. These receptors were taken from a human donor in good health. The CDR3 runs from the conserved cysteine through the conserved F or W. The D gene is left open where the match is weak. Only some rows state a clone size, as once, few, many or a class for expanded clones.

V	D	J	size	CDR3	DNA
TRBV6-1	TRBD2	TRBJ2-1	few	CASPELTSVKSVNEQFF	TGTGCCAGTCCCGAGCTAACTAGCGTAAAATCTGTCAATGAGCAGTTCTTC
TRBV19	-	TRBJ1-5	few	CASSTPGAGNQPQHF	TGTGCCAGTAGTACCCCTGGCGCAGGGAATCAGCCCCAGCATTTT
TRBV20-1	-	TRBJ1-1	once	CSASGGAPGTEAFF	TGCAGTGCTAGTGGTGGGGCTCCAGGCACTGAAGCTTTCTTT
TRBV5-6	TRBD2	TRBJ2-1	-	CASSSTSGRSSYNEQFF	TGTGCCAGCAGCTCGACTAGCGGGCGGTCTTCCTACAATGAGCAGTTCTTC
TRBV7-6	-	TRBJ2-1	-	CASSSASWEKVYNEQFF	TGTGCCAGCAGCTCAGCCTCCTGGGAGAAAGTATACAATGAGCAGTTCTTC
TRBV29-1	-	TRBJ1-2	-	CSVGREDGYTF	TGCAGCGTTGGGAGGGAGGATGGCTACACCTTC
TRBV7-3	-	TRBJ1-2	once	CASSRTQRQGYGYTF	TGTGCCAGCAGTCGAACCCAACGGCAGGGGTATGGCTACACCTTC
TRBV7-2	-	TRBJ1-1	-	CASSSIGSGEAFF	TGTGCCAGCAGCTCTATAGGGTCCGGAGAAGCTTTCTTT
TRBV20-1	-	TRBJ1-5	-	CSAAPGPGNQPQHF	TGCAGTGCTGCCCCGGGGCCCGGCAATCAGCCCCAGCATTTT
TRBV29-1	-	TRBJ2-7	-	CSVEGGELYEQYF	TGCAGCGTTGAGGGGGGAGAGTTGTACGAGCAGTACTTC
TRBV20-1	-	TRBJ2-3	-	CSASGRDEWDTQYF	TGCAGTGCTAGCGGGAGAGATGAGTGGGATACGCAGTATTTT
TRBV29-1	-	TRBJ2-7	-	CSVGVADGMHF	TGCAGCGTGGGGGTGGCCGACGGGATGCACTTC
TRBV4-3	-	TRBJ2-7	-	CASSQGGTYEQYF	TGCGCCAGCAGCCAAGGCGGAACCTACGAGCAGTACTTC
TRBV29-1	-	TRBJ2-2	-	CSVEGIPSYTGELFF	TGCAGCGTTGAAGGCATCCCAAGCTACACCGGGGAGCTGTTTTTT
TRBV20-1	TRBD1	TRBJ1-2	-	CSARDSGQRSYGYTF	TGCAGTGCTAGAGACTCGGGACAGCGAAGCTATGGCTACACCTTC
TRBV7-2	-	TRBJ2-5	-	CASSLTQMGAWETQYF	TGTGCCAGCAGCTTAACCCAAATGGGGGCCTGGGAGACCCAGTACTTC
TRBV29-1	-	TRBJ2-5	once	CSVPAGLQETQYF	TGCAGCGTTCCGGCAGGCCTCCAAGAGACCCAGTACTTC
TRBV7-2	-	TRBJ2-5	-	CASSLFRGRETQYF	TGTGCCAGCAGCTTATTCAGGGGAAGAGAGACCCAGTACTTC